One sample yielded the 26 T cell receptor beta chains listed below, sequenced in a study of tumor-infiltrating lymphocytes in primary liver carcinoma. Starting from 500 ng of total RNA, TCR beta cDNA was produced with a primer in the constant region. Three rounds of nested multiplex PCR with slightly modified ARM-PCR produced TCR beta libraries. The first two PCR rounds, nine to ten cycles each, used TRBV1-TRBV30 forward primers and a C-beta reverse primer. TCRdb re-called the multiplex PCR reads through MiXCR, storing one row per CDR3 protein. The top ten clones hold 15% to 20% of a sample with under 200,000 distinct CDR3 sequences, around 85% of them seen once. Co-extracting RNA and DNA was done with about 20-34 mg of unsorted bulk tissue as input. Sequencing was carried out using tumor tissue from primary liver carcinoma. Receptor source: a man in his forties or fifties with primary liver carcinoma and hepatitis B virus infection.

As regards this clonotype: The junction differs from germline at one of its ends, possibly a read error. The chain joins TRBV29-1 to TRBJ2-3; the D call may be TRBD1 or TRBD2 (5 bases each). This CDR3 is 15 amino acids long. CDR1 is SQVTM and CDR2 is ANQGSEA in the germline V gene. For the CDR3, the DNA is TGCAGCATTGAGGGTGGGGCCGGCATCACAGATACACACTATTTT. It yields the protein CSIEGGAGITDTHYF.

The CDR3 loop is CASCSRAEIFDEQFF. The CDR3, as DNA: TGTGCCAGCTGTTCCCGCGCCGAAATATTCGATGAGCAGTTCTTC. This sequence joins TRBV6-2 or TRBV6-3 and TRBJ2-1; D call uncertain. Germline V gene data show CDR1 as MNHEY and CDR2 as SVGEGT. The CDR3 consists of 15 residues. V lost 8 bases and J lost 8, with 22 bases in between.

Note on this clonotype: One end of the junction does not line up with germline, which may come from a read error. The gene calls are TRBV4-2 and TRBJ2-3; D could derive from TRBD1 or TRBD2 (6 bases each). The germline V gene encodes CDR1 LGHNA and CDR2 YNFKEQ. This CDR3 has 17 residues. The CDR3 protein is CANSQEWGAAITDTQYF. As DNA, the CDR3 is TGTGCCAACAGCCAAGAATGGGGGGCAGCTATCACTGATACGCAGTATTTT.

With respect to this clonotype: Given the absence of the conserved phenylalanine or tryptophan at the CDR3 end, a read error is likely. The chain is built from TRBV11-2 and TRBJ2-1; D remains unclear. Germline loops: CDR1 SGHAT, CDR2 FQNNGV. CDR3 length: 15 amino acids. The CDR3 here is CGSSPDGSAYNEQFL. DNA of the CDR3: TGTGGCAGCAGCCCCGACGGTAGTGCCTACAATGAGCAGTTCCTC.

The chain carries TRBV11-2 and TRBJ1-5; D is unresolved. This CDR3 is built from 16 residues. Trimming removed 5 bases from V and 12 bases from J, with 26 bases in between. Germline V gives CDR1 SGHAT, CDR2 FQNNGV. The CDR3 nucleotides are TGTGCCAGCAGCCTAAAAGGGAGACTGACGAATCAGTGCCAGCATTTT. Its translation is CASSLKGRLTNQCQHF.

With regard to this clonotype: One end of the junction fails to match germline, which may point to a read error. V and J are TRBV4-2 and TRBJ1-2; D is unresolved. CDR1 LGHNA and CDR2 YNFKEQ come from the germline V gene. This CDR3 spans 16 amino acids. The CDR3 is CASSQGAGALLYCYTF. The CDR3 DNA follows: TGTGCCAGTAGCCAAGGTGCCGGTGCCCTTCTCTATTGCTACACCTTC.

On this clonotype itself: A read error may produce the germline difference seen at one junction end. The V gene is TRBV6-5, the J gene TRBJ2-6; D possibly corresponds to TRBD2 (6 bases). The CDR3 consists of 18 residues. CDR1 and CDR2 from the germline V gene are MNHEY and SVGAGI. CDR3 in amino acids: CASSYNPSESIGANVLTF. As DNA, the CDR3 is TGTGCCAGCAGTTACAATCCTAGCGAGAGTATTGGGGCCAACGTTCTGACTTTC.

Details on this clonotype: This likely comes from a read error, as the CDR3 has no conserved phenylalanine or tryptophan at its end. V is TRBV11-1 and J is TRBJ2-1; D gene ambiguous. This CDR3 has 13 amino acids. The V end was cut by 8 bases, the J end by 7 bases, with 15 bases between. Germline CDR1 and CDR2: SGHAT and FQDESV (reference sequence). The CDR3 DNA sequence: TGTGCCAGCGGCCCTGGTGGTCCAAATGAGCAGTTCTCC. The encoded protein is CASGPGGPNEQFS.

A note on this clonotype: Germline is not matched at one junction end, which may reflect a read error. The chain is built from TRBV28 and TRBJ2-7, with 10 bases fitting TRBD1. In germline, CDR1 is MDHEN, CDR2 SYDVKM. CDR3 size: 15 residues. CDR3 coding DNA: TGTGCCAACAGTTTAGACAGGGGGCGCTTTCACGAGCAGTATTTC. It is translated as CANSLDRGRFHEQYF.

In regard to this clonotype: A junction boundary mismatches the germline segment, possibly from a read error. The chain joins TRBV11-1 to TRBJ1-3; possible D gene TRBD1, 5 bases. CDR1 is SGHAT, CDR2 FQDESV, per germline (reference sequence). CDR3 length: 16 residues. The DNA of the CDR3 is TGTGCCAGCATCACCCGACAGTCTTACTCTGGAAACACCATATTTTTT. This sequence encodes CASITRQSYSGNTIFF.

Turning to this clonotype: The CDR3 carries no conserved terminal phenylalanine or tryptophan, so it likely arises from a read error. The DNA is left out, because the CDR3 cannot be placed on it with certainty; the CDR3 is given as TCRdb lists it. V usage is TRBV29-1 and J usage is TRBJ2-1; TRBD1 is taken as the D call from the table, unchecked against the DNA. Germline-derived CDR1 and CDR2 are SQVTM and ANQGSEA. The length of the CDR3 is 14 amino acids, counting both ends. The CDR3 sequence: CSGWGGQGYNEQFL.

As for this clonotype: The junction shows a germline mismatch at one end, possibly a read error. The J gene is TRBJ2-4, the V gene TRBV11-1, with 8 bases matching TRBD2. The germline CDR1 and CDR2 sequences are SGHAT and FQDESV (reference sequence). The CDR3 is made up of 17 amino acids. The DNA of the CDR3 is TGCGCCAGCAGCTTTCCCGGGACTAGAGGGATAAAAAACATTCAGTACTTC. Protein product: CASSFPGTRGIKNIQYF.

With respect to this clonotype: One end of the junction fails to match germline, which may point to a read error. The chain is built from TRBV4-1 and TRBJ2-2; D possibly matches TRBD1 or TRBD2 (7 bases each). The CDR3 consists of 15 residues. Germline CDR1 is MGHRA and CDR2 is YSYEKL. CDR3 amino acids: CTSSHQGEGSGDLFF. The DNA for the CDR3 is TGCACCAGCAGCCACCAGGGGGAGGGCTCCGGGGACCTGTTTTTT.

As to this clonotype: Mismatch with germline at one junction end may stem from a read error. The chain carries TRBV11-2 and TRBJ2-4; D remains ambiguous. The CDR3 has 15 residues. Germline CDR1 is SGHAT and CDR2 is FQNNGV. CDR3 amino acids: CASTTSAETKIIQYF. In nucleotides, the CDR3 is TGTGCCAGCACCACTTCGGCGGAAACCAAAATCATTCAGTACTTC.

Comment on this clonotype: A read error may produce the germline difference seen at one junction end. V and J are TRBV11-3 and TRBJ2-1; D is ambiguous. The germline CDR1 and CDR2 sequences are SGHNT and YENEEA. CDR3 size: 14 residues. The CDR3 nucleotides read TGTGCCATCAGCTCAGGCGTCTCGAACAATGGGCAGTTCTTC. Residues: CAISSGVSNNGQFF. Combining the CDR3 with reference TRBV11-3 and TRBJ2-1 gives the whole variable domain EAGVVQSPRYKIIEKKQPVAFWCNPISGHNTLYWYLQNLGQGPELLIRYENEEAVDDSQLPKDRFSAERLKGVDSTLKIQPAELGDSAVYLCAISSGVSNNGQFFGPGTRLTVL.

About this clonotype: The junction differs from germline at one of its ends, possibly a read error. The rearrangement uses TRBV12-3 or TRBV12-4 and TRBJ1-5; no clear D. The CDR3 covers 13 residues. CDR3 nucleotides: TGTGCCAGCAGTCGTGATAGCCATCAGCCCCAGCATTTT. It is translated as CASSRDSHQPQHF.

Regarding this clonotype: A read error may be the cause here, since a much bigger clone is one base away. This chain joins TRBV5-1 and TRBJ1-2; the D gene is possibly TRBD1 (5 bases). The germline V gene encodes CDR1 SGHRS and CDR2 YFSETQ. The CDR3 contains 14 residues. CDR3 bases: TGCCCCAGCAGCTGGGACTCCCCCAACTATGGCTACACCTTC. This gives the protein CPSSWDSPNYGYTF.

The chain combines TRBV12-3 or TRBV12-4 with TRBJ1-3, with D unclear. The CDR3 totals 13 residues. Here the CDR3 DNA reads TGTGTCACCCCAGTGGACTCTGGAAACACCATATATTTT. It translates to CVTPVDSGNTIYF.

Details on this clonotype: It may be a read error: a sequence one base away is much more abundant. This sequence joins TRBV28 and TRBJ2-7; D unclear. Trimming left V 5 bases short and J 6 bases short, with 20 bases between. The length of the CDR3 is 15 residues. CDR1 and CDR2 from the germline V gene are MDHEN and SYDVKM. The CDR3, as DNA: TGTGCCAGCAGTAGGGCCGCCTTTGGGGAATTCGAGCAGTACTTC. This encodes CASSRAAFGEFEQYF.

As concerns this clonotype: An end of the junction does not agree with germline; a read error may underlie this. This sequence joins TRBV4-2 and TRBJ1-3; 9 bases match TRBD1. The CDR3 has 21 amino acids. The V gene's germline CDR1 is LGHNA and CDR2 YNFKEQ. This CDR3 reads CARSQEGLTGGRISSGNTMYF. The CDR3 DNA is TGTGCCAGGAGCCAAGAAGGCTTGACAGGGGGTCGTATTTCCTCTGGAAACACCATGTATTTT.

This clonotype came up a few times. V gene TRBV10-3 combines with J gene TRBJ1-1; tentatively, D is TRBD1 (5 bases). The CDR3 contains 12 residues. CDR1 and CDR2 (germline): ENHRY, SYGVKD. CDR3 in amino acids: CAIRDPSTEAFF. The CDR3 nucleotides read TGTGCTATAAGGGACCCGTCCACTGAAGCTTTCTTT.

This clonotype was seen ten or more times. The genes are TRBV24-1 and TRBJ2-1; 7 bases fit TRBD2. V was pared by 3 bases and J by 5 bases, with 3 bases of the junction left unmatched. This CDR3 is built from 14 residues. CDR1 and CDR2 (germline): KGHDR, SFDVKD. The CDR3 region is CATSDPAGNNEQFF. The CDR3 DNA reads TGTGCCACCAGTGATCCAGCGGGAAACAATGAGCAGTTCTTC.

The chain recombines TRBV11-2 with TRBJ2-5; perhaps TRBD1 as D (5 bases). V was pared by 4 bases and J by 7 bases, with 19 bases between. Germline-derived CDR1 and CDR2 are SGHAT and FQNNGV. This CDR3 contains 15 residues. The DNA of the CDR3 is TGTGCCAGCAGCTCTCGGTCAGCCCTAGGGGTGACCCAGTACTTC. It encodes CASSSRSALGVTQYF.

Remarks on this clonotype: One end of the junction does not line up with germline, which may come from a read error. The chain carries TRBV12-3 or TRBV12-4 and TRBJ2-1; 12 nucleotides match TRBD2. The CDR3 length is 19 residues. In DNA, the CDR3 is TGTGCCAGCAGTTTAGAACTACCGACTAGCGGGAGCTCCTACAATGACCAGTCCTTC. It encodes CASSLELPTSGSSYNDQSF.

About this clonotype: Given a much more abundant clone one base away, this may be a read error. The rearrangement joins TRBV7-9 to TRBJ2-7, with 9 bases that match TRBD2. CDR1 SEHNR and CDR2 FQNEAQ come from the germline V gene (reference sequence). V was clipped by 5 bases and J by 7 bases; unmatched bases: 9. This CDR3 has 14 residues. The CDR3 coding sequence is TGTGCCAGCAGCGATCCTAGCGGGGCGGAGGAGCAGTACTTC. It yields the protein CASSDPSGAEEQYF.

The chain carries TRBV5-8 and TRBJ2-7; 10 nucleotides align to TRBD2. V lost 4 bases, J lost 6 bases, and 13 bases stayed unmatched. Germline V gene sequence: CDR1 SGHTS, CDR2 YDEGEE. The CDR3 consists of 16 residues. The CDR3 protein is CASSMTLAGTGSEQYF. Written as DNA, the CDR3 is TGTGCCAGCAGCATGACACTAGCGGGAACCGGGAGCGAGCAGTACTTC.